This T cell receptor (beta chain) is from a study of Ad26.COV2.S vaccination and SARS-CoV-2 variants. Regarding this clone: Its antigen is unidentified.

Sequencing was performed with immunoSEQ multiplex PCR; in TCRdb, only in-frame clones are kept and a portion is missing. The table lists about 500,000 clones, roughly nine tenths of them singletons. Regarding treatment: about 20 received Ad26.COV2.S at low or high dose, single or two shots; roughly 5 received placebo; per-sample allocation not given. Sample collection was performed on day 63 after the first vaccine or placebo injection. Participants' vaccine, an Ad26 vector, delivered Wuhan-strain SARS-CoV-2 spike. Study-level points and caveats: Breadth and depth estimates from TCRs may understate total T cell responses. Individuals receiving vaccine had higher spike-specific TCR breadth than placebo recipients did. Vaccine and placebo recipients had comparable breadth of non-spike TCRs.

Germline V gene sequence: CDR1 SGHVS, CDR2 FQNEAQ. CDR3 length: 17 amino acids. The V gene lost 5 bases and the J gene lost 4 bases, with 21 bases spanning the gap. This clonotype originated in a person between 18 and 60 years old who received the Ad26.COV2.S COVID-19 vaccine or a placebo. This chain connects TRBV7-8 to TRBJ2-1; D may match TRBD1 or TRBD2 (5 bases each). Material: peripheral blood, obtained in a trial of Ad26.COV2.S vaccine versus placebo. In DNA form, the CDR3 reads TGTGCCAGCAGCCTAGGTCCCGGGACGGCCAGATACAATGAGCAGTTCTTC. It codes for CASSLGPGTARYNEQFF.